This T cell receptor (beta chain) appears in the sequencing data of a study of T cells in Graves' hyperthyroidism and ophthalmopathy. General study findings and limits: Separation of ophthalmopathy from stable hyperthyroidism was achieved by a 13 V-J model. Blood also contained most expanded thyroid clonotypes above 0.001.

TCR beta CDR3 regions were amplified from RNA transcripts. A first-round RT-PCR of the TCR CDR3 used the HTBI primer set. TCRdb used MiXCR to reprocess the multiplex PCR reads, holding one entry per CDR3 protein. The data show about 560,000 distinct CDR3 sequences, more than 45% seen once. Calling Graves' hyperthyroidism stable meant ophthalmopathy did not progress within 18 months. Patients aged 18 to 65 had newly diagnosed hyperthyroidism of under 2 months' duration. With respect to this clonotype: What it recognizes is unknown.

Trimming left V 5 bases short and J 6 bases short, with 7 bases between. The CDR3 consists of 12 residues. The germline gives CDR1 SGHVS, CDR2 FQNEAQ. The sequenced sample was peripheral blood or thyroid tissue (not recorded which). This receptor was obtained from a woman between 18 and 29 years old with Graves' hyperthyroidism. The rearrangement joins TRBV7-8 to TRBJ2-2; D might be TRBD2 (5 bases). Here the CDR3 DNA reads TGTGCCAGCAGCACTAGTGCCGGGGAGCTGTTTTTT. It codes for CASSTSAGELFF.